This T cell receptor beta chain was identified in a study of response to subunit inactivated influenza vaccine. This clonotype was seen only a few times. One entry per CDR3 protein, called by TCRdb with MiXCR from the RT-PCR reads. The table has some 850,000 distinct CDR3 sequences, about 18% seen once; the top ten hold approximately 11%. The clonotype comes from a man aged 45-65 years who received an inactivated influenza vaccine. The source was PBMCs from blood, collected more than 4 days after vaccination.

The CDR3 here is CASTIMAGNYGYTF. The CDR3, as DNA: TGTGCCAGCACCATAATGGCAGGAAACTATGGCTACACCTTC. This chain connects TRBV12-3 or TRBV12-4 to TRBJ1-2; D not certain. The V end was cut by 7 bases, the J end by 2 bases, with 14 bases between. CDR3 length equals 14 residues.